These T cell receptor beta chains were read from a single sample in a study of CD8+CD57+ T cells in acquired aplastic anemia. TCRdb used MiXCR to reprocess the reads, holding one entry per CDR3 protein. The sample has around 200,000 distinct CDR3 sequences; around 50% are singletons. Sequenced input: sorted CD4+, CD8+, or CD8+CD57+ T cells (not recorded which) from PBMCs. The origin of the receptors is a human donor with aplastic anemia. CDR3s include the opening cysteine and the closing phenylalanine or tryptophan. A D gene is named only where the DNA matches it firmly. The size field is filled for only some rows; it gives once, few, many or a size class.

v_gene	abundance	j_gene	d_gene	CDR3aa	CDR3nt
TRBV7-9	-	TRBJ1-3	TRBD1	CASSERQGAGNTIYF	TGTGCCAGCAGCGAGAGACAGGGTGCTGGAAACACCATATATTTT
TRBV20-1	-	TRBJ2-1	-	CSASQGGYEQFF	TGCAGTGCTAGCCAGGGTGGCTATGAGCAGTTCTTC
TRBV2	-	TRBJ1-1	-	CASTRGVNTEAFF	TGTGCCAGCACAAGGGGGGTGAACACTGAAGCTTTCTTT
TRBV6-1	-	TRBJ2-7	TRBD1	CASSFGTGQGNYEQYF	TGTGCCAGCAGCTTCGGAACGGGACAGGGGAACTACGAGCAGTACTTC
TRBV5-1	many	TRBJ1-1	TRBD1	CASSLGVTGRDTEAFF	TGCGCCAGCAGCTTGGGGGTGACAGGGAGGGACACTGAAGCTTTCTTT
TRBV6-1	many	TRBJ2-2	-	CAHKPSGTGELFF	TGTGCCCATAAGCCCTCGGGCACCGGGGAGCTGTTTTTT
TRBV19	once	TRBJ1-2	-	CASSINPGARGYTF	TGTGCCAGTAGTATAAACCCAGGGGCGCGGGGCTACACCTTC
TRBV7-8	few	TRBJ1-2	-	CASSPQDYGYTF	TGTGCCAGCAGTCCGCAGGACTATGGCTACACCTTC
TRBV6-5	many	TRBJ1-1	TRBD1	CASSYQGARVTEAFF	TGTGCCAGCAGTTACCAGGGGGCGCGGGTCACTGAAGCTTTCTTT
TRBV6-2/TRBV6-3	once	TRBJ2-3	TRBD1	CASSYSFWTGTGDTQYF	TGTGCCAGCAGTTACTCGTTTTGGACAGGGACAGGAGATACGCAGTATTTT
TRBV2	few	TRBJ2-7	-	CASSLSGGWYEQYF	TGTGCCAGCAGTTTATCCGGGGGTTGGTACGAGCAGTACTTC
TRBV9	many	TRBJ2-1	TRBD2	CASSVVAGNYNEQFF	TGTGCCAGCAGCGTAGTAGCGGGGAACTACAATGAGCAGTTCTTC
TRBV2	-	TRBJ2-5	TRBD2	CASTLAGGAQYF	TGTGCCAGCACGCTAGCGGGGGGGGCCCAGTACTTC
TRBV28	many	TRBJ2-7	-	CASREQGISYEQYF	TGTGCCAGCAGGGAACAGGGAATCTCCTACGAGCAGTACTTC
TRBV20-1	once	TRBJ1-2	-	CSARKAATNYGYTF	TGCAGTGCCCGGAAGGCAGCTACTAACTATGGCTACACCTTC
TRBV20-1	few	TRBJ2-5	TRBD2	CSAHWTSGQETQYF	TGCAGTGCCCATTGGACTAGCGGCCAAGAGACCCAGTACTTC
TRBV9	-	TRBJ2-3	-	CASNELSTDTQYF	TGTGCCAGCAACGAGCTGAGCACAGATACGCAGTATTTT
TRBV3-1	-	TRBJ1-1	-	CASSQEDGANTEAFF	TGTGCCAGCAGCCAAGAAGACGGAGCTAACACTGAAGCTTTCTTT
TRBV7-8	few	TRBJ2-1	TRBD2	CASSLKAGGPPNEQFF	TGTGCCAGCAGCTTGAAAGCGGGAGGGCCTCCTAATGAGCAGTTCTTC
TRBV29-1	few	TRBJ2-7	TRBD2	CSVDPAGSYEQYF	TGCAGCGTTGACCCAGCGGGAAGCTACGAGCAGTACTTC
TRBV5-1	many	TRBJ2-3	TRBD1	CASSWGQVSTDTQYF	TGCGCCAGCAGCTGGGGACAGGTTAGCACAGATACGCAGTATTTT
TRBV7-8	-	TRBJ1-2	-	CASSSGRGRYYGYTF	TGTGCCAGCAGCTCGGGACGGGGGCGTTACTATGGCTACACCTTC
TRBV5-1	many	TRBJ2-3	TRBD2	CASSLASGVTDTQYF	TGCGCCAGCAGCTTGGCTAGCGGGGTCACAGATACGCAGTATTTT
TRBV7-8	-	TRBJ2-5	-	CASSPRGAYQETQYF	TGTGCCAGCAGCCCTAGGGGGGCGTACCAAGAGACCCAGTACTTC
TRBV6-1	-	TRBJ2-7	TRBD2	CASGTSGGGSLNEQYF	TGTGCCAGCGGGACTAGCGGGGGGGGGTCTCTCAATGAGCAGTACTTC
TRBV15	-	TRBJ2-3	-	CATSRVDSTDTQYF	TGTGCCACCAGCAGAGTGGATAGCACAGATACGCAGTATTTT
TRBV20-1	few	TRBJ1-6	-	CSARKTENDNSPLHF	TGCAGTGCTAGAAAGACCGAGAATGATAATTCACCCCTCCACTTT
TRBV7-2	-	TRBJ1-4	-	CASSPGEKLFF	TGTGCCAGCAGCCCCGGGGAAAAACTGTTTTTT
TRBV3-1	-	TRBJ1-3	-	CASSEPGNTGNTIYF	TGTGCCAGCAGCGAGCCGGGAAATACTGGAAACACCATATATTTT
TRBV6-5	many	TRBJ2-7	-	CASSYRSSSYEQYF	TGTGCCAGCAGTTACCGATCCAGCTCCTACGAGCAGTACTTC
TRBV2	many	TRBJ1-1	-	CASSEQGSTEAFF	TGTGCCAGCAGTGAACAGGGTTCCACTGAAGCTTTCTTT
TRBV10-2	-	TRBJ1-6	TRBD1	CASSESDRVASPLHF	TGCGCCAGCAGTGAGTCGGACAGGGTTGCTTCACCCCTCCACTTT
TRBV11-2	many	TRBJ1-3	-	CASSLTHSGNTIYF	TGTGCCAGCAGCTTGACCCACTCTGGAAACACCATATATTTT
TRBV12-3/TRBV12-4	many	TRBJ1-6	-	CASSFGSYRGQALHF	TGTGCCAGCAGTTTCGGGTCCTACCGTGGCCAAGCCCTCCACTTT